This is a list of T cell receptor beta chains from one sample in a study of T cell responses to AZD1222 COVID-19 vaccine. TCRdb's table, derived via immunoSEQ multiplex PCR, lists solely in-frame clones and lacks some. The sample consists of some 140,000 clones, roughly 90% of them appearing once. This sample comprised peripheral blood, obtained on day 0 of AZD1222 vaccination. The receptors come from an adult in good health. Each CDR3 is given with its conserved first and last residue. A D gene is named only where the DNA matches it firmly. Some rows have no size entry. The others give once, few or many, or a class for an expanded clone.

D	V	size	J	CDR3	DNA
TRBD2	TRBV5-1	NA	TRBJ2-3	CASSLVLAGTDTQYF	TGCGCCAGCAGCTTGGTACTAGCGGGCACAGATACGCAGTATTTT
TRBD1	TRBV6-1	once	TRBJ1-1	CASSEYGTGYMNTEAFF	TGTGCCAGCAGTGAATACGGGACAGGGTACATGAACACTGAAGCTTTCTTT
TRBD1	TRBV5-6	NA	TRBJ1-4	CASSFLGTGSNEKLFF	TGTGCCAGCAGCTTTTTGGGGACAGGGTCTAATGAAAAACTGTTTTTT
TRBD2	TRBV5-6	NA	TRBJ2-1	CASSFRTSGYNEQFF	TGTGCCAGCAGCTTCAGGACTAGCGGATACAATGAGCAGTTCTTC
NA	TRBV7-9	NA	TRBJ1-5	CASSPGQTAHSNQPQHF	TGTGCCAGCAGCCCCGGACAGACGGCCCATAGCAATCAGCCCCAGCATTTT
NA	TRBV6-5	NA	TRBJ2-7	CASVFTYEQYF	TGTGCCAGCGTGTTCACGTACGAGCAGTACTTC
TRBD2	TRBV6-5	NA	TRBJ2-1	CASSVWTSRNNEQFF	TGTGCCAGCAGCGTCTGGACTAGCAGAAACAATGAGCAGTTCTTC
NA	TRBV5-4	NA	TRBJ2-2	CASSLDRINTGELFF	TGTGCCAGCAGCTTGGACAGGATAAACACCGGGGAGCTGTTTTTT
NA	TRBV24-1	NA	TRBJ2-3	CATSDRQGTDTQYF	TGTGCCACCAGTGACCGGCAGGGCACAGATACGCAGTATTTT
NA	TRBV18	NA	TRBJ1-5	CASSRDTGGLTQHF	TGTGCCAGCTCACGGGACACGGGAGGGTTGACCCAGCATTTT
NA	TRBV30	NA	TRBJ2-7	CAWSGGSRSYEQYF	TGTGCCTGGAGTGGGGGTTCACGTTCCTACGAGCAGTACTTC
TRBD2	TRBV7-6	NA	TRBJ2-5	CASSLSSGVETQYF	TGTGCCAGCAGCTTAAGTAGCGGGGTAGAGACCCAGTACTTC
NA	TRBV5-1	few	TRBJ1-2	CASSLMGFGYTF	TGCGCCAGCAGCTTGATGGGATTTGGCTACACCTTC
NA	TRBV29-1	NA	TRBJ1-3	CSVAYSGNTIYF	TGCAGCGTTGCGTACTCTGGAAACACCATATATTTT
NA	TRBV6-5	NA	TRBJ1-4	CASTRDIREKLFF	TGTGCCAGCACCCGGGACATCCGGGAAAAACTGTTTTTT
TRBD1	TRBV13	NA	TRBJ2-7	CASSITGDSYEQYF	TGTGCCAGCAGCATAACAGGGGATTCCTACGAGCAGTACTTC
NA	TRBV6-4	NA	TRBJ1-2	CASSVQQGSNYGYTF	TGTGCCAGCAGTGTCCAGCAGGGGTCCAACTATGGCTACACCTTC
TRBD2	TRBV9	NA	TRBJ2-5	CASSVGLAAQETQYF	TGTGCCAGCAGCGTAGGACTAGCAGCCCAAGAGACCCAGTACTTC
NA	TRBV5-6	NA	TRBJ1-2	CASSLQGWGGYTF	TGTGCCAGCAGCTTACAGGGTTGGGGTGGCTACACCTTC
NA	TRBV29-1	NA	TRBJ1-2	CSVGPYGYTF	TGCAGCGTTGGACCCTATGGCTACACCTTC
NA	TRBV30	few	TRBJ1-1	CAWSRGTEAFF	TGTGCCTGGAGCAGGGGCACTGAAGCTTTCTTT
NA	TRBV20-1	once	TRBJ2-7	CSATGIYEQYF	TGCAGTGCTACGGGGATCTACGAGCAGTACTTC
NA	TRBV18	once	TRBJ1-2	CASSPKGFGGYTF	TGTGCCAGCTCACCAAAAGGGTTTGGTGGCTACACCTTC
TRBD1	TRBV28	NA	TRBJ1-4	CASSTTGRHEKLFF	TGTGCCAGCAGTACGACAGGGAGGCATGAAAAACTGTTTTTT
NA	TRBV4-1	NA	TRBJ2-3	CASSQAGPDTQYF	TGCGCCAGCAGCCAAGCCGGGCCAGATACGCAGTATTTT
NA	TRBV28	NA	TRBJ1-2	CASSLSHLGTRRNYGYTF	TGTGCCAGCAGTTTATCTCATTTAGGAACCAGAAGGAACTATGGCTACACCTTC
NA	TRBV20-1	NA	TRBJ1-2	CSAAGDGYTF	TGCAGTGCCGCAGGGGATGGCTACACCTTC
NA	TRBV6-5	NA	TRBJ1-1	CASSLTQGLNTEAFF	TGTGCCAGCAGTTTAACACAGGGTTTGAACACTGAAGCTTTCTTT
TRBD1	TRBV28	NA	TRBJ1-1	CASSRVQGGAEAFF	TGTGCCAGCAGCCGGGTACAGGGGGGCGCTGAAGCTTTCTTT
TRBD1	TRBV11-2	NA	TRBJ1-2	CASSLVVGTASGGGYTF	TGTGCCAGCAGCTTGGTCGTCGGGACAGCGTCCGGTGGTGGCTACACCTTC
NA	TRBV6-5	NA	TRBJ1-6	CASSPGTSPLHF	TGTGCCAGCAGTCCGGGGACTTCACCCCTCCACTTT
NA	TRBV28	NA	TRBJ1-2	CASSFQRTQSNYGYTF	TGTGCCAGCAGTTTCCAGAGGACACAGTCTAACTATGGCTACACCTTC
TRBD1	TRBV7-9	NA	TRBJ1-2	CASSILRTGKGSSGYTF	TGTGCCAGCAGCATCCTCCGGACAGGGAAAGGATCAAGTGGCTACACTTTC
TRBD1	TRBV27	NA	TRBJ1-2	CASSFQTPGQSNYGYTF	TGTGCCAGCAGTTTCCAAACTCCGGGACAGTCTAACTATGGCTACACCTTC
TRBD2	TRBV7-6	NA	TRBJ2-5	CASSSSSWGGEETQYF	TGTGCCAGCAGCTCCTCCTCTTGGGGGGGGGAAGAGACCCAGTACTTC
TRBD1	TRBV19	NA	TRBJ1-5	CASRDRVSNQPQHF	TGTGCCAGTAGGGACAGGGTTAGCAATCAGCCCCAGCATTTT
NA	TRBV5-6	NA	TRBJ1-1	CASSLVVNTEAFF	TGTGCCAGCAGCTTGGTTGTGAACACTGAAGCTTTCTTT
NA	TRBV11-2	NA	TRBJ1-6	CASSTGYGSPLHF	TGTGCCAGCAGCACAGGGTATGGGTCACCCCTCCACTTT
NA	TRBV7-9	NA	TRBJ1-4	CASSPGRGSEKLFF	TGTGCCAGCAGCCCGGGCAGGGGTAGCGAAAAACTGTTTTTT
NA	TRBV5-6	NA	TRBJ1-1	CASSLVRGAPEAFF	TGTGCCAGCAGCTTGGTTCGGGGAGCACCTGAAGCTTTCTTT
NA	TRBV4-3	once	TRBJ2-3	CASSPEGGGAADTQYF	TGCGCCAGCAGCCCTGAGGGGGGGGGCGCGGCAGATACGCAGTATTTT